The rows below give T cell receptor beta chains drawn from one sample of a study of T cell repertoires in cytomegalovirus infection. No cognate antigen is known for these TCRs. TCRdb processed the reads anew with MiXCR; each CDR3 protein has one entry. Here the sample spans about 180,000 distinct CDR3 sequences, about 20% being singletons. Sequencing was performed on CD8+ T cells from cultured PBMCs, taken from culture after CMV antigen stimulation. These receptors were collected from a human donor in good health (CMV status not recorded). Some clones in this sample may be carry-over from other donors' samples. Each CDR3 is given with its conserved first and last residue. D genes are given only for firm matches. The size entry is marked missing in some rows and otherwise reads once, few, many or a size class.

clone_size: many; j_call: TRBJ1-5; v_call: TRBV11-2; d_call: -; cdr3_aa: CASSLHGNSNQPQHF; cdr3_nt: TGTGCCAGCAGCTTACATGGTAATAGCAATCAGCCCCAGCATTTT
clone_size: few; j_call: TRBJ2-1; v_call: TRBV7-2; d_call: -; cdr3_aa: CASSPHSLGNEQFF; cdr3_nt: TGTGCCAGCAGCCCACATTCCCTGGGCAATGAGCAGTTCTTC
clone_size: few; j_call: TRBJ1-2; v_call: TRBV6-8; d_call: -; cdr3_aa: CASSTTSEKGYTF; cdr3_nt: TGTGCCAGCAGCACCACATCCGAAAAGGGCTACACCTTC
clone_size: few; j_call: TRBJ2-6; v_call: TRBV6-5; d_call: TRBD1; cdr3_aa: CASSYLAGGASGANVLTF; cdr3_nt: TGTGCCAGCAGTTACCTGGCAGGGGGCGCATCTGGGGCCAACGTCCTGACTTTC
clone_size: -; j_call: TRBJ2-3; v_call: TRBV7-2; d_call: TRBD2; cdr3_aa: CASERGGPDTQYF; cdr3_nt: TGTGCCAGCGAACGGGGGGGCCCGGATACGCAGTATTTT
clone_size: many; j_call: TRBJ2-1; v_call: TRBV19; d_call: TRBD1; cdr3_aa: CASRGQGANNEQFF; cdr3_nt: TGTGCCAGTAGGGGACAGGGGGCGAACAATGAGCAGTTCTTC
clone_size: -; j_call: TRBJ1-4; v_call: TRBV12-3/TRBV12-4; d_call: TRBD1; cdr3_aa: CASRLDRRATTNEKLFF; cdr3_nt: TGTGCCAGCAGACTGGACAGGAGAGCTACAACTAATGAAAAACTGTTTTTT
clone_size: few; j_call: TRBJ2-7; v_call: TRBV6-2/TRBV6-3; d_call: -; cdr3_aa: CASSQQIPTEYEQYF; cdr3_nt: TGTGCCAGCAGTCAACAGATCCCTACGGAGTACGAGCAGTACTTC
clone_size: -; j_call: TRBJ2-3; v_call: TRBV7-6; d_call: TRBD2; cdr3_aa: CASSLALSPTSGGTDTQYF; cdr3_nt: TGTGCCAGCAGCTTAGCACTTAGCCCTACTAGCGGTGGAACAGATACGCAGTATTTT
clone_size: -; j_call: TRBJ1-5; v_call: TRBV7-2; d_call: -; cdr3_aa: CASSLSSRVSNQPQHF; cdr3_nt: TGTGCCAGCAGCTTAAGTTCCCGAGTTAGCAATCAGCCCCAGCATTTT
clone_size: few; j_call: TRBJ1-1; v_call: TRBV30; d_call: -; cdr3_aa: CASRTILLNTEAFF; cdr3_nt: TGTGCCTCCCGGACAATCCTCCTGAACACTGAAGCTTTCTTT
clone_size: many; j_call: TRBJ1-1; v_call: TRBV6-1; d_call: TRBD1; cdr3_aa: CASSDRGTGNTEAFF; cdr3_nt: TGTGCCAGCAGTGACCGCGGGACAGGGAACACTGAAGCTTTCTTT
clone_size: -; j_call: TRBJ1-6; v_call: TRBV2; d_call: -; cdr3_aa: CASKKSSYNSPLHF; cdr3_nt: TGTGCCAGCAAAAAGAGCTCCTATAATTCACCCCTCCACTTT
clone_size: few; j_call: TRBJ2-7; v_call: TRBV28; d_call: TRBD1; cdr3_aa: CASSMGQGVYYEQYF; cdr3_nt: TGTGCCAGCAGTATGGGACAGGGAGTATACTACGAGCAGTACTTC
clone_size: -; j_call: TRBJ1-1; v_call: TRBV7-6; d_call: -; cdr3_aa: CASSPEGRVGSGTEAFF; cdr3_nt: TGTGCCAGCAGCCCCGAAGGCAGGGTGGGGTCGGGCACTGAAGCTTTCTTT
clone_size: few; j_call: TRBJ1-4; v_call: TRBV10-3; d_call: -; cdr3_aa: CAISEDPKGEKLFF; cdr3_nt: TGTGCCATCAGTGAGGACCCAAAGGGGGAAAAACTGTTTTTT
clone_size: few; j_call: TRBJ2-3; v_call: TRBV7-9; d_call: TRBD1; cdr3_aa: CASSFRTGASTDTQYF; cdr3_nt: TGTGCCAGCAGCTTTCGGACAGGGGCCTCCACAGATACGCAGTATTTT
clone_size: -; j_call: TRBJ2-2; v_call: TRBV6-1; d_call: TRBD2; cdr3_aa: CASSEGLAGPGELFF; cdr3_nt: TGTGCCAGCAGTGAAGGGCTAGCGGGGCCCGGGGAGCTGTTTTTT
clone_size: -; j_call: TRBJ2-3; v_call: TRBV12-3/TRBV12-4; d_call: -; cdr3_aa: CASSSADRTSTDTQYF; cdr3_nt: TGTGCCAGCAGTTCGGCGGACAGAACTAGCACAGATACGCAGTATTTT
clone_size: -; j_call: TRBJ1-2; v_call: TRBV19; d_call: -; cdr3_aa: CASNPGTLSGYGYTF; cdr3_nt: TGTGCCAGTAATCCGGGGACACTATCGGGCTATGGCTACACCTTC
clone_size: few; j_call: TRBJ2-7; v_call: TRBV7-2; d_call: -; cdr3_aa: CASSREDGSSYEQYF; cdr3_nt: TGTGCCAGCAGCCGCGAGGACGGTAGCTCCTACGAGCAGTACTTC
clone_size: -; j_call: TRBJ2-1; v_call: TRBV12-5; d_call: -; cdr3_aa: CASGSDLGRDPNEQFF; cdr3_nt: TGTGCTAGTGGTTCGGACCTGGGGCGGGACCCCAATGAGCAGTTCTTC
clone_size: few; j_call: TRBJ2-2; v_call: TRBV7-7; d_call: -; cdr3_aa: CASSLVAGAWGTGELFF; cdr3_nt: TGTGCCAGCAGCTTAGTTGCAGGGGCCTGGGGGACCGGGGAGCTGTTTTTT